This T cell receptor (beta chain) was profiled in a study of T-cell memory formation after mild COVID-19. Study outcomes and limitations: For contracting clones, CD4+ ones sat mainly in CM and EM, CD8+ in EMRA.

A single record per CDR3 protein comes from TCRdb applying MiXCR to the 5' RACE reads. The sample has 430,000 or so distinct CDR3 sequences, around a quarter seen once. This clonotype has a handful of counts. Its antigen is as yet unknown. Germline CDR1 is MDHEN and CDR2 is SYDVKM. The CDR3 has 13 amino acids. J gave up 7 bases and V 6 bases, and 5 bases lay outside the gene matches. The chain has TRBV28 and TRBJ1-5; 8 nucleotides match TRBD1. The sequenced material came from PBMCs or a T cell subset sorted from them (not recorded which). The clonotype comes from an adult woman who had mild COVID-19 (a few samples of this study predate the infection). Cell type and time point are not known. CDR3 region: CASRPGGWQPQHF. The CDR3 DNA follows: TGTGCCAGCAGGCCAGGGGGCTGGCAGCCCCAGCATTTT. The full variable domain, in which reference TRBV28 and TRBJ1-5 provide the parts outside the CDR3, is DVKVTQSSRYLVKRTGEKVFLECVQDMDHENMFWYRQDPGLGLRLIYFSYDVKMKEKGDIPEGYSVSREKKERFSLILESASTNQTSMYLCASRPGGWQPQHFGDGTRLSIL.